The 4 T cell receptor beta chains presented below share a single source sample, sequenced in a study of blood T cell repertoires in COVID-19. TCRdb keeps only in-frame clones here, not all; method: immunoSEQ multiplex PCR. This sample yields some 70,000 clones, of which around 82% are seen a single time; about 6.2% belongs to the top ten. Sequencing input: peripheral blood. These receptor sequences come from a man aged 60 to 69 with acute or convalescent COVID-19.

The CDR3 sequence is CASRGQGLNTGELFF. The CDR3 DNA is TGTGCCAGCAGGGGGCAGGGGCTGAACACCGGGGAGCTGTTTTTT. The chain couples TRBV6-5 to TRBJ2-2, with D perhaps matching TRBD1 (6 bases). This CDR3 region has 15 residues. CDR1 is MNHEY, CDR2 SVGAGI, per germline. V was trimmed by 6 bases and J by 1 base, leaving 12 bases between them.

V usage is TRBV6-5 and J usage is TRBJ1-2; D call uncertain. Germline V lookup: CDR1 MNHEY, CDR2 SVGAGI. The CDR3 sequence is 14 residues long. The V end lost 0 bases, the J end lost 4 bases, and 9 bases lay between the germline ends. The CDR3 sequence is CASSYSKGVYGYTF. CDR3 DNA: TGTGCCAGCAGTTACTCGAAAGGAGTCTATGGCTACACCTTC.

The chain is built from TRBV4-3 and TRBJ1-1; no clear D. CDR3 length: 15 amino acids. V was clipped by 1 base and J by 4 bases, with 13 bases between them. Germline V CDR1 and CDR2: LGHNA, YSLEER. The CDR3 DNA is TGCGCCAGCAGCCAAGTCTATAGCCCTCGCACTGAAGCTTTCTTT. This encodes CASSQVYSPRTEAFF.

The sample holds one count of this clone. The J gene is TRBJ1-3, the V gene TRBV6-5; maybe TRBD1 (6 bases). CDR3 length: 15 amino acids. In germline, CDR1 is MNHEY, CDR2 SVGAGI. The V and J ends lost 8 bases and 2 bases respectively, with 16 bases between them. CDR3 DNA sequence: TGTGCCAGCGGGATGAGACAGGTAGCTGGAAACACCATATATTTT. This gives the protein CASGMRQVAGNTIYF.